The subject of this entry is one TCR beta chain. TCRdb processed the 5' RACE reads anew with MiXCR; each CDR3 protein has one entry. The table includes just under 50,000 distinct CDR3 sequences, 12% detected once. This sample is drawn from a study of T-cell memory formation after mild COVID-19. This CDR3 has 17 residues. Germline CDR1 LGHNA, CDR2 YNFKEQ. The V and J ends lost 0 bases and 8 bases respectively, with 20 bases between them. The sequencing sample was made of PBMCs or a T cell subset sorted from them (not recorded which). This sequence originates from a man younger than 35 who had mild COVID-19 (a few samples of this study predate the infection). Cell type and time point are not known. The rearrangement links TRBV4-2 to TRBJ2-1, with unresolved D. The DNA for the CDR3 is TGTGCCAGCAGCCAAGACCGGACCTCTACCCCGCGCGATGAGCAGTTCTTC. This gives the protein CASSQDRTSTPRDEQFF.